This T cell receptor beta chain was sequenced in a study of cytomegalovirus exposure and HLA in healthy donors. Per the germline V gene, CDR1 is SNHLY and CDR2 is FYNNEI. The CDR3 has 16 residues. V was clipped by 5 bases and J by 6 bases; unmatched bases: 14. It was with 60 Vbeta and 13 Jbeta primers that the PCR ran. Profiled with immunoSEQ multiplex PCR; TCRdb holds only in-frame clones, not every one. The sample comprises 100,000 to 150,000 clones, roughly 77% of which are singletons, and roughly 4.5% rests with the top ten. The V call is TRBV2, the J call TRBJ1-1, with 8 positions matching TRBD1. The sequence came from a man in his fifties or sixties in good health and CMV-seropositive. The sample was PBMCs. The CDR3 nucleotides read TGTGCCAGCAGTCCCCCGTTACAGGGGGGAAAGGCTGAAGCTTTCTTT. As protein: CASSPPLQGGKAEAFF.